This record looks at one T cell receptor beta chain sequence and its context. In the source study's methods: Nucleated cell counts were estimated from reference gene primer amplification. Libraries were prepared by immunoSEQ multiplex PCR; TCRdb keeps only in-frame clonotypes and omits some of them. V and J calls and clone size follow that table, whereas D and trimming were derived from the DNA. The table shows roughly 240,000 clones, with about 80% occurring only once. V trimming: 0 bases; J trimming: 6 bases; junction bases outside the gene matches: 10. The CDR3 has 17 residues. CDR1 is LGHNA and CDR2 is YSLEER in the germline V gene. The sample belongs to a study of blood T cell repertoires in COVID-19. Study-wide background: The United States, Italy and Spain were the sources of the acute and convalescent COVID-19 samples. Sample material is recorded as cDNA or gDNA derived from T cells, B-cell-depleted T cells, or PBMCs.

The TCR originated in a woman of 80 years or more with acute or convalescent COVID-19. This sequence joins TRBV4-3 and TRBJ2-1, with TRBD2 matching over 8 bases. Input material: peripheral blood. The CDR3 coding sequence is TGCGCCAGCAGCCAAGATTTGGGACTAGTTTTAGGCAATGAGCAGTTCTTC. It codes for CASSQDLGLVLGNEQFF.